This paragraph reports one T cell receptor (beta chain). Its matching antigen is unknown. PCR amplification relied on 60 Vbeta primers (plus 13 Jbeta primers). Authors' analysis steps: There were tens of millions of unique TCR beta chains by a later count, and 8.5 million to 14 million of them were shared. The repertoire was sequenced with immunoSEQ multiplex PCR; TCRdb's copy has only in-frame clones and lacks some. V and J calls plus clone size are reproduced from that table; the DNA served to infer D and trimming. The table lists over 150,000 clones, approximately 77% of them singletons. CDR3 length equals 15 residues. J gave up 0 bases and V 4 bases, and 6 bases lay outside the gene matches. Germline loops: CDR1 MRHNA, CDR2 SNTAGT. This sample was included in a study of cytomegalovirus exposure and HLA in healthy donors. Study-wide results and caveats: Because they were indistinguishable, some V segments, including TRBV6-2 and TRBV6-3, were excluded.

This clonotype originated in a male donor in good health and CMV-seropositive. Sequenced: PBMCs. The genes are TRBV6-4 and TRBJ2-7; TRBD2 aligns across 7 bases. The CDR3 DNA sequence: TGTGCCAGCAGTGGACTAGCCCGAAGCTCCTACGAGCAGTACTTC. The encoded protein is CASSGLARSSYEQYF.